Each of the 7 T cell receptor beta chains below was sequenced from the same sample in a study of blood T cell repertoires in COVID-19. Method: immunoSEQ multiplex PCR; TCRdb's copy keeps in-frame clones and lacks some. The table records about 160,000 clones, around four fifths of them present only once. The sequencing sample was made of peripheral blood. The source of these receptors is a man in his sixties or seventies who had recovered from COVID-19.

The gene calls are TRBV11-3 and TRBJ2-1; a weak D match, TRBD2 (5 bases). CDR1 and CDR2 (germline): SGHNT, YENEEA. The V and J ends lost 4 bases and 2 bases respectively, with 12 bases between them. This CDR3 region has 15 residues. The DNA for the CDR3 is TGTGCCAGCAGCTCCAGAGGGTCTACCTACAATGAGCAGTTCTTC. Translation gives CASSSRGSTYNEQFF. The whole variable domain, filled in from reference TRBV11-3 and TRBJ2-1, reads EAGVVQSPRYKIIEKKQPVAFWCNPISGHNTLYWYLQNLGQGPELLIRYENEEAVDDSQLPKDRFSAERLKGVDSTLKIQPAELGDSAVYLCASSSRGSTYNEQFFGPGTRLTVL.

The V call is TRBV5-1, the J call TRBJ2-2; 9 bases line up with TRBD1. The length of the CDR3 is 17 residues. J was trimmed by 0 bases and V by 2 bases; bases with no gene match: 5. Per germline, CDR1 SGHRS and CDR2 YFSETQ. CDR3 sequence (DNA): TGCGCCAGCAGCTTATTTGGGACAGGGACGAACACCGGGGAGCTGTTTTTT. Its translation: CASSLFGTGTNTGELFF.

The chain has TRBV27 and TRBJ1-1, with 7 bases that match TRBD1. This CDR3 has 13 amino acids. V shed 6 bases, J shed 8 bases, and the junction held 9 bases outside the gene matches. The germline CDR1 and CDR2 sequences are MNHEY and SMNVEV (reference sequence). CDR3 residues: CASRSQGTSEAFF. CDR3 bases: TGTGCCAGCAGATCACAGGGGACGTCCGAAGCTTTCTTT.

This chain links TRBV3-1 (or the pseudogene TRBV3-2) with TRBJ2-1; 8 nucleotides agree with TRBD1. V trimming: 2 bases; J trimming: 0 bases; junction bases outside the gene matches: 18. CDR3 length: 21 residues. CDR1 is LGHDT and CDR2 is YNNKEL in the germline V gene (reference sequence). CDR3 nucleotides: TGTGCCAGCAGCCAATTTGTCTTGAGACAGGGGATGAGTAGCTCCTACAATGAGCAGTTCTTC. It codes for CASSQFVLRQGMSSSYNEQFF.

The V and J genes are TRBV5-1 and TRBJ2-3; 10 positions agree with TRBD2. Germline lookup yields CDR1 SGHRS and CDR2 YFSETQ. J gave up 4 bases and V 2 bases, and 10 bases lay outside the gene matches. The CDR3 has 17 amino acids. This chain's CDR3 is CASSLPSASGSADTQYF. CDR3 DNA: TGCGCCAGCAGCTTACCTTCTGCTAGCGGGAGTGCAGATACGCAGTATTTT.

The chain joins TRBV20-1 to TRBJ1-2, with 9 bases matching TRBD1. The V gene's germline CDR1 is DFQATT and CDR2 SNEGSKA (reference sequence). Trimming cost V 3 bases and J 4 bases; bases outside gene matches: 3. The CDR3 has 13 amino acids. This CDR3 is CSASQTGGYGYTF. In DNA, the CDR3 is TGCAGTGCTAGTCAGACAGGGGGCTATGGCTACACCTTC.

V usage is TRBV20-1 and J usage is TRBJ1-2; D is uncertain. This CDR3 comprises 11 residues. Deletions cut 3 bases from V and 8 bases from J, with 10 bases between. From germline, CDR1 is DFQATT and CDR2 SNEGSKA (reference sequence). In nucleotides, the CDR3 is TGCAGTGCTAGGTCTTCCGGGGGCTACACCTTC. Its translation is CSARSSGGYTF.